The 9 T cell receptor beta chains below were found in one sample sequenced in a study of cytomegalovirus exposure and HLA in healthy donors. It was with 60 Vbeta and 13 Jbeta primers that the PCR ran. Generated by immunoSEQ multiplex PCR, the TCRdb table keeps only in-frame clones and is missing some. In the table there are approximately 110,000 clones, 65% to 85% of which are singletons. The sample taken for sequencing was PBMCs. These receptors all stem from a man aged 45 to 65 in good health and CMV-seronegative.

This sequence joins TRBV5-1 and TRBJ2-2; 9 nucleotides align to TRBD1. Germline loops: CDR1 SGHRS, CDR2 YFSETQ. The V gene end was trimmed by 0 bases and the J gene end by 6 bases; junction bases not matched to a gene: 0. This CDR3 spans 14 amino acids. The CDR3 loop reads CASSLGQGAGELFF. CDR3 coding DNA: TGCGCCAGCAGCTTGGGACAGGGGGCCGGGGAGCTGTTTTTT.

This sequence joins TRBV28 and TRBJ1-1; D unresolved. V was cut by 8 bases and J by 0 bases, with 19 bases left in between. The CDR3 is 16 amino acids. Germline V lookup: CDR1 MDHEN, CDR2 SYDVKM. CDR3 nucleotides: TGTGCCAGCCTAGAGGTTCGGAGGGCTATGAACACTGAAGCTTTCTTT. Residues: CASLEVRRAMNTEAFF.

V gene TRBV28 combines with J gene TRBJ1-5; 10 bases fit TRBD1. Germline-derived CDR1 and CDR2 are MDHEN and SYDVKM. The junction had 4 bases not matched to a gene; V was cut back by 5 bases and J by 6 bases. CDR3 size: 14 residues. The CDR3 loop is CASSGTGVGQPQHF. For the CDR3, the DNA is TGTGCCAGCAGTGGGACAGGGGTTGGTCAGCCCCAGCATTTT.

This clone was found a few times. The chain joins TRBV5-1 to TRBJ1-4; no clear D gene. Trimming took 4 bases from V and 0 from J, leaving 10 bases between them. CDR3 length equals 15 residues. Germline values: CDR1 SGHRS, CDR2 YFSETQ. CDR3 region: CASSVNTATNEKLFF. As DNA, the CDR3 is TGCGCCAGCAGCGTAAACACAGCAACTAATGAAAAACTGTTTTTT.

The genes are TRBV28 and TRBJ2-1; 7 bases fit TRBD1. Germline-derived CDR1 and CDR2 are MDHEN and SYDVKM. This CDR3 comprises 13 residues. J lost 16 bases, V lost 2 bases, and 11 bases had no gene match. The CDR3 nucleotides read TGTGCCAGCAGTTTAGTTGACCGGGACAGATATTTCTTC. Translation: CASSLVDRDRYFF.

J is TRBJ1-5 and V is TRBV19; TRBD1 might be the D (5 bases). This CDR3 spans 16 amino acids. Trimming left V 8 bases short and J 5 bases short, with 22 bases between. Germline values: CDR1 LNHDA, CDR2 SQIVND (reference sequence). The CDR3, as DNA: TGTGCCAGTCGGGGGGGAGCGGGGGTCATATATCAGCCCCAGCATTTT. It translates to CASRGGAGVIYQPQHF.

Note on this clone: Additional DNA sequences in this sample encode the identical CDR3. The chain couples TRBV18 to TRBJ2-7; maybe TRBD1 (5 bases). V was cut by 3 bases and J by 5 bases, with 11 bases left in between. CDR1 is KGHSH, CDR2 LQKENI, per germline. The CDR3 is 13 amino acids. CDR3 loop: CASSPPGLDEQYF. The CDR3 DNA reads TGTGCCAGCTCACCTCCAGGGTTGGACGAGCAGTACTTC.

The genes are TRBV9 and TRBJ2-2; TRBD2 agrees at 12 bases. This CDR3 is built from 15 residues. Germline trimming cut 0 bases from V and 11 bases from J; bases unmatched to any gene: 5. Germline V gene sequence: CDR1 SGDLS, CDR2 YYNGEE. CDR3: CASSVETSGRSELFF. CDR3 nucleotide sequence: TGTGCCAGCAGCGTAGAAACTAGCGGGAGGAGTGAGCTGTTTTTT. The entire variable domain, with the rest obtained from reference TRBV9 and TRBJ2-2, is as follows: DSGVTQTPKHLITATGQRVTLRCSPRSGDLSVYWYQQSLDQGLQFLIQYYNGEERAKGNILERFSAQQFPDLHSELNLSSLELGDSALYFCASSVETSGRSELFFGEGSRLTVL.

The chain recombines TRBV6-6 with TRBJ2-7, with 8 bases aligning to TRBD1. V dropped 5 bases and J dropped 10; count of bases not matched to a gene: 4. The germline V gene encodes CDR1 MNHNY and CDR2 SVGAGI (reference sequence). The CDR3 covers 11 residues. The CDR3 nucleotides are TGTGCCAGCAGTGCAGGGACAGGTCAGTACTTC. As protein: CASSAGTGQYF.